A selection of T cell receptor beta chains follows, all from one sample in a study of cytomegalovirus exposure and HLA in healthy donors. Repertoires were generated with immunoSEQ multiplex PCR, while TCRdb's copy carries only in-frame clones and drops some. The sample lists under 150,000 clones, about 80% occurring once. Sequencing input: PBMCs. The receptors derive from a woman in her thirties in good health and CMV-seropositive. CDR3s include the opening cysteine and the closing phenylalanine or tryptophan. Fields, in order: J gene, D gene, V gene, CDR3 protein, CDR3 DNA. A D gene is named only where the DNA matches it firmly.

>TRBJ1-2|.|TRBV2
CASSEAPRVGGYTF
TGTGCCAGCAGTGAAGCCCCTCGGGTTGGCGGCTACACCTTC
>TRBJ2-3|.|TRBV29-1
CSVETTGKSTDTQYF
TGCAGCGTTGAGACAACAGGGAAAAGCACAGATACGCAGTATTTT
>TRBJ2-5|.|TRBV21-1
CASSVRYQETQYF
TGTGCCAGCAGCGTTCGTTACCAAGAGACCCAGTACTTC
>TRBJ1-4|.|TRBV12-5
CASGLDRDKRGKLFF
TGTGCTAGTGGTTTGGACAGGGACAAACGAGGAAAACTGTTTTTT
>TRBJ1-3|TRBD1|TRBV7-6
CASSLGTGGFGNTIYF
TGTGCCAGCAGCTTAGGGACAGGGGGCTTTGGAAACACCATATATTTT
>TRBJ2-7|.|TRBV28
CASSRYYEQYF
TGTGCCAGCAGTCGTTACTACGAGCAGTACTTC
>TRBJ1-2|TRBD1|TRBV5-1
CASRLDSGTGIRGYTF
TGCGCCAGCCGACTCGATTCCGGGACAGGAATAAGAGGCTACACCTTC
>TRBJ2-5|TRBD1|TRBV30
CAWETGLGQETQYF
TGTGCCTGGGAGACAGGGTTGGGGCAAGAGACCCAGTACTTC
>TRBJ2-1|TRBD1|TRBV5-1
CASSAGWGDRDSEQFF
TGCGCCAGCAGCGCGGGGTGGGGGGACAGGGACAGTGAGCAGTTCTTC
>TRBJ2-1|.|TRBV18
CATSTGGAWKNEQFF
TGTGCCACCTCGACGGGGGGCGCGTGGAAAAATGAGCAGTTCTTC
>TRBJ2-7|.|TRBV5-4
CASSLGSDREQYF
TGTGCCAGCAGCTTGGGCAGCGACCGAGAGCAGTACTTC